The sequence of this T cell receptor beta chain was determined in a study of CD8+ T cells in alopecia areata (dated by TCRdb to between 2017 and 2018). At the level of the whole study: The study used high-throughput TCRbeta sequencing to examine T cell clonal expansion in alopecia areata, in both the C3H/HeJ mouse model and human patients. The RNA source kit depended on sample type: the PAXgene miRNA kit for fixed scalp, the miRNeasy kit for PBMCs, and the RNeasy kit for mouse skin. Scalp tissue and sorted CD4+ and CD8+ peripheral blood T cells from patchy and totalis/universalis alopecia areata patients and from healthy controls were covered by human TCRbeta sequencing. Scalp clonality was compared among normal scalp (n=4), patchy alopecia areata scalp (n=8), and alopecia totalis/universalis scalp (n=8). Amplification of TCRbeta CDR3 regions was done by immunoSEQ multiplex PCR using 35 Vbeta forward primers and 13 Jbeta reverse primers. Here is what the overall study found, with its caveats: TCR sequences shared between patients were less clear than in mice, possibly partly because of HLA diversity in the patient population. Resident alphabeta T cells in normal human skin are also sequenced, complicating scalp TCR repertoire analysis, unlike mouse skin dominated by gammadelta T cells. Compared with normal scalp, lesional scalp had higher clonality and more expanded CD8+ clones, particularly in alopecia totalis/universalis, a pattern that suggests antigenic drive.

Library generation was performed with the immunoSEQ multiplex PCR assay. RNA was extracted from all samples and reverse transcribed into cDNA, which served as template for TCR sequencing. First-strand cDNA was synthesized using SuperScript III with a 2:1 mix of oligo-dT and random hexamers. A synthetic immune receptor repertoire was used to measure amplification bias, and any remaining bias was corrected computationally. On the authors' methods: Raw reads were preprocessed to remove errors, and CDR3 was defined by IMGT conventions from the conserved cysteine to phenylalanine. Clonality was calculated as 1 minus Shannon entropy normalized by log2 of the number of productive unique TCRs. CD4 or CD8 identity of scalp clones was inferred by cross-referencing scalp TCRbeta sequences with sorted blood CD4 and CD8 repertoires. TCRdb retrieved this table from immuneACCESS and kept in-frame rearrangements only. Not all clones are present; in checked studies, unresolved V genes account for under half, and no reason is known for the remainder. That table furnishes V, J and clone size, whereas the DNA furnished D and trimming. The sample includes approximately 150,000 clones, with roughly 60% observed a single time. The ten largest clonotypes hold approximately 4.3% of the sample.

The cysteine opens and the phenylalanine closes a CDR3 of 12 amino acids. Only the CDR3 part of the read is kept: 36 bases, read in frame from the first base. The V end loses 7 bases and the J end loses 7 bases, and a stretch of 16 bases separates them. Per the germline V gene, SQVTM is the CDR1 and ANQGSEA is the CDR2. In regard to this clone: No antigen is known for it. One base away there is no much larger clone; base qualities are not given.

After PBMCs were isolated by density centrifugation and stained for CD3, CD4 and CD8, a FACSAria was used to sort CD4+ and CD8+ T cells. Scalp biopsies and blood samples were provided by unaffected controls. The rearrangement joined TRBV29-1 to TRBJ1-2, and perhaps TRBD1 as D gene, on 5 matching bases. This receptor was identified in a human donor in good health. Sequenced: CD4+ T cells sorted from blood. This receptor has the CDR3 CSAAPGNGGYTF. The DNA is TGCAGCGCCGCCCCAGGGAATGGTGGCTACACCTTC.